Each of the 5 T cell receptor beta chains below was sequenced from the same sample in a study of T cells in Graves' hyperthyroidism and ophthalmopathy. Amplification of TCR beta CDR3 regions was performed using RNA transcripts as template. HTBI primers were employed in a first-round RT-PCR of the TCR CDR3. Each CDR3 protein gets one entry after TCRdb re-called the multiplex PCR reads with MiXCR. Among approximately 330,000 distinct CDR3 sequences, over 15% were seen once, and the ten largest hold less than 65%. Material: blood. These receptors were obtained from a woman between 50 and 59 years old with Graves' hyperthyroidism.

This clonotype was found many times. The CDR3 DNA reads TGTGCCAGCAGTCGCCGGACGGTTGACCGGATCACAGATACGCAGTATTTT. This encodes CASSRRTVDRITDTQYF. The V and J genes are TRBV27 and TRBJ2-3; no clear D gene. Between the trimmed V and J ends, which lost 5 bases and 2 bases, there was a span of 20 bases. The CDR3 contains 17 residues. Germline V gene lookup returns CDR1 MNHEY and CDR2 SMNVEV (reference sequence).

This clonotype was seen ten or more times. The chain uses TRBV28 and TRBJ2-1; the match to TRBD2 covers 10 bases. With V trimmed by 3 bases and J by 8 bases, 7 bases remained unmatched. CDR3 length equals 15 residues. CDR1 and CDR2 from the germline V gene are MDHEN and SYDVKM. The CDR3 DNA reads TGTGCCAGCAGTTTTATGCTAGCGGGAGTCTATGAGCAGTTCTTC. Its protein product is CASSFMLAGVYEQFF.

This clonotype appeared a few times. This sequence joins TRBV6-1 and TRBJ2-3; D may be TRBD2 (7 bases). Germline CDR1 is MNHNS and CDR2 is SASEGT. Trimming removed 5 bases from V and 0 bases from J, with 24 bases in between. CDR3 length: 19 residues. CDR3 nucleotides: TGTGCCAGCAGTTTGCGCGGGGGCCATAACCCGCATAGCACAGATACGCAGTATTTT. Protein sequence: CASSLRGGHNPHSTDTQYF.

The rearrangement uses TRBV12-3 or TRBV12-4 and TRBJ1-4; D is unresolved. This CDR3 contains 13 residues. Trimming pared 2 bases from V and 10 bases from J, leaving 11 bases between. As DNA, the CDR3 is TGTGCCAGCAGTTTATTGTCAGGTGGAAAACTGTTTTTT. Its translation: CASSLLSGGKLFF.

This clonotype has a count of ten or more. The V gene is TRBV27, the J gene TRBJ2-4; 10 positions agree with TRBD2. Germline V gene lookup returns CDR1 MNHEY and CDR2 SMNVEV (reference sequence). The CDR3 sequence is 17 residues long. The V gene end was trimmed by 5 bases and the J gene end by 2 bases; junction bases not matched to a gene: 9. The CDR3 is CASSLKAGGPPKNIQYF. The DNA for the CDR3 is TGTGCCAGCAGTCTAAAAGCGGGAGGGCCCCCCAAAAACATTCAGTACTTC.